The clone carrying this TCR beta chain was detected a few times. Its antigen is undetermined. Germline trimming cut 1 base from V and 6 bases from J; bases unmatched to any gene: 14. This CDR3 comprises 17 residues. The V gene's germline CDR1 is DFQATT and CDR2 SNEGSKA (reference sequence). Preparing the TCRbeta library involved the use of unique molecular identifiers. TCRdb called the PCR reads again in MiXCR, with one record for every CDR3 protein. The repertoire has under 450,000 distinct CDR3 sequences, 15% to 20% of them found once; the top ten carry roughly 27%. The data originate from a study of T-cell reconstitution after alpha-beta-depleted transplantation in children. Whole-study findings and limits: Several hundred graft clones that had expanded were reportedly the source of alpha-beta T cells about two months after transplant. A year had passed since transplant, and T-cell counts and diversity by then came mostly from newly produced T cells.

The chain uses TRBV20-1 and TRBJ2-1; TRBD2 matches at 8 bases. The receptor's source is a boy in the first two years of life who had a stem cell transplant for Wiskott-Aldrich syndrome, so the T cells may come from the graft donor. The starting material was PBMCs, mostly from graft donor cells, obtained 360 days after TCRalphabeta/CD19-depleted stem cell transplant. The CDR3 region is CSARAPPTSALLNEQFF. CDR3 sequence (DNA): TGCAGTGCTAGAGCACCCCCGACTAGCGCCCTTCTCAATGAGCAGTTCTTC.